Listed below are T cell receptor beta chains from one sample, sequenced in a study of shared clonotypes between healthy human individuals. Here immunoSEQ multiplex PCR was the method, and the copy in TCRdb shows in-frame clones only, minus some. The top ten clones hold 1.2% of a sample with some 1,900,000 clones, around 96% of them seen once. Specimen: naive CD8+ T cells sorted from blood. The receptors derive from a man aged 18 to 35 in good health. Each CDR3 is given with its conserved first and last residue. Each record gives: clone size, V gene, D gene, J gene, CDR3 protein, CDR3 DNA. A D gene is named only where the DNA matches it firmly. The size of a clone is reported for some rows only, either as once, few or many, or as a class for expanded clones.

>-|TRBV7-9|-|TRBJ2-7
CASSLGAEQYF
TGTGCCAGCAGCTTGGGGGCCGAGCAGTACTTC
>-|TRBV30|-|TRBJ2-5
CAWSDYQETQYF
TGTGCCTGGAGTGATTACCAAGAGACCCAGTACTTC
>-|TRBV10-3|TRBD1|TRBJ2-7
CAISPDRGRYEQYF
TGTGCCATCAGCCCGGACAGGGGGCGCTACGAGCAGTACTTC
>once|TRBV4-3|-|TRBJ2-2
CASSHRTNTGELFF
TGCGCCAGCAGCCATAGGACTAACACCGGGGAGCTGTTTTTT
>-|TRBV7-8|TRBD1|TRBJ2-7
CASSQQGSSYEQYF
TGTGCCAGCAGCCAACAGGGGAGCTCCTACGAGCAGTACTTC
>-|TRBV11-1|-|TRBJ2-3
CASSLLADTDTQYF
TGTGCCAGCAGCTTGCTAGCAGACACAGATACGCAGTATTTT
>-|TRBV29-1|-|TRBJ1-1
CSVDNSAGEAFF
TGCAGCGTTGATAATTCGGCTGGTGAAGCTTTCTTT
>-|TRBV7-9|TRBD2|TRBJ2-1
CASSEIAGVSNEQFF
TGTGCCAGCAGCGAAATAGCGGGAGTTAGCAATGAGCAGTTCTTC
>-|TRBV19|TRBD2|TRBJ2-7
CATSGGAGYEQYF
TGTGCCACCTCCGGGGGGGCGGGTTACGAGCAGTACTTC
>-|TRBV27|TRBD2|TRBJ2-7
CASSTTGGAGYEQYF
TGTGCCAGCAGCACCACGGGAGGGGCTGGGTACGAGCAGTACTTC
>-|TRBV2|TRBD1|TRBJ2-2
CASTGVRGPNTGELFF
TGTGCCAGCACGGGGGTCAGGGGGCCGAACACCGGGGAGCTGTTTTTT
>once|TRBV4-1|-|TRBJ1-5
CASSPSPASNQPQHF
TGCGCCAGCAGCCCCTCCCCAGCTAGCAATCAGCCCCAGCATTTT
>-|TRBV5-4|-|TRBJ1-1
CASSFLFGHENTEAFF
TGTGCCAGCAGCTTTCTATTCGGACACGAGAACACTGAAGCTTTCTTT
>-|TRBV7-2|TRBD1|TRBJ1-6
CASSLAVQGGYNSPLHF
TGTGCCAGCAGCTTAGCGGTCCAGGGGGGATATAATTCACCCCTCCACTTT
>-|TRBV28|TRBD1|TRBJ1-1
CASSDRVEAFF
TGTGCCAGCAGTGACAGGGTTGAAGCTTTCTTT
>-|TRBV7-9|-|TRBJ2-1
CASSPGTGLNEQFF
TGTGCCAGCAGCCCGGGGACTGGACTCAATGAGCAGTTCTTC
>once|TRBV5-1|-|TRBJ1-6
CASSSVSMGYNSPLHF
TGCGCCAGCAGCTCGGTCTCCATGGGGTATAATTCACCCCTCCACTTT
>-|TRBV5-5|-|TRBJ1-1
CASSLGGYRELTEAFF
TGTGCCAGCAGCTTGGGTGGGTACAGGGAGCTAACTGAAGCTTTCTTT
>-|TRBV4-1|-|TRBJ2-3
CASSPRAVDTQYF
TGCGCCAGCAGCCCGCGTGCCGTAGATACGCAGTATTTT
>once|TRBV11-2|-|TRBJ1-4
CASSFDFFNEKLFF
TGTGCCAGCAGCTTCGATTTTTTTAATGAAAAACTGTTTTTT
>few|TRBV2|-|TRBJ1-2
CASLRGANYGYTF
TGTGCCAGCCTTAGGGGAGCTAACTATGGCTACACCTTC